One and the same sample provided the 12 T cell receptor beta chains below, sequenced in a study of CD8 T cells in Susac syndrome. Random-hexamer reverse transcription was applied to about 0.5 to 1 ug RNA. In TCRdb, the immunoSEQ multiplex PCR reads were re-called with MiXCR into one record per CDR3 protein. Of approximately 170,000 distinct CDR3 sequences in the sample, approximately 93% were seen once. Sequencing used CD4+ T cells from PBMCs. These receptors all come from a human donor with multiple sclerosis.

This chain connects TRBV10-1 to TRBJ2-7, with D tentatively TRBD1 (5 bases). Trimming took off 6 bases at V and 0 bases at J, with 9 bases between the two ends. This CDR3 is built from 13 residues. Germline V gives CDR1 WNHNN, CDR2 SYGVQD (reference sequence). Here the CDR3 reads CASSPQDSYEQYF. CDR3 bases: TGCGCCAGCAGCCCACAGGACTCCTACGAGCAGTACTTC.

The rearrangement uses TRBV2 and TRBJ1-2; D may be TRBD1 (6 bases). CDR3 size: 13 residues. Trimming stripped 3 bases from V and 8 bases from J, with 13 bases between. CDR1 and CDR2 (germline): SNHLY, FYNNEI. The CDR3 region has the DNA TGTGCCAGCAGTGAGCAGGGGCTAGCCGGCTACACCTTC. Its translation is CASSEQGLAGYTF.

The chain is built from TRBV19 and TRBJ2-7; TRBD2 agrees at 14 bases. Germline lookup yields CDR1 LNHDA and CDR2 SQIVND (reference sequence). V lost 5 bases to trimming and J lost 5 bases; unmatched junction nucleotides: 5. This CDR3 comprises 15 residues. This CDR3 is CASSGTSGSSHEQYF. The CDR3 coding sequence is TGTGCCAGTAGTGGGACTAGCGGGAGTTCCCACGAGCAGTACTTC.

The chain is built from TRBV5-1 and TRBJ2-4; TRBD1 is a possible D gene (5 bases). CDR1 is SGHRS, CDR2 YFSETQ, per germline. This CDR3 contains 14 residues. Trimming pared 4 bases from V and 9 bases from J, leaving 17 bases between. CDR3 coding DNA: TGCGCCAGCAGCCCCCCCCAGGGCGGCGGCATTCAGTACTTC. Protein sequence: CASSPPQGGGIQYF.

The chain combines TRBV27 with TRBJ2-3; D call uncertain. The germline V and J ends were trimmed by 6 bases and 2 bases, with 9 bases remaining between them. CDR3 length: 13 amino acids. From germline, CDR1 is MNHEY and CDR2 SMNVEV (reference sequence). The CDR3, as DNA: TGTGCCAGCAGGAGCCAAAACACAGATACGCAGTATTTT. Translated, it gives CASRSQNTDTQYF.

The V call is TRBV28, the J call TRBJ1-5, with unresolved D. The V gene's germline CDR1 is MDHEN and CDR2 SYDVKM. There are 15 residues in the CDR3. The V end lost 4 bases, the J end lost 4 bases, and 14 bases lay between the germline ends. CDR3 in amino acids: CASSYPPQPNQPQHF. CDR3 DNA: TGTGCCAGCAGTTACCCCCCACAGCCGAATCAGCCCCAGCATTTT.

This rearrangement joins TRBV5-4 to TRBJ2-1; D might be TRBD1 (5 bases). V gave up 1 base and J gave up 12 bases, with 11 bases separating them. The CDR3 spans 12 residues. CDR1 SGHNT and CDR2 YYREEE come from the germline V gene (reference sequence). The CDR3 spells CASSLSDRPQFF. DNA of the CDR3: TGTGCCAGCAGCTTGTCTGACAGACCGCAGTTCTTC.

This chain uses TRBV20-1 with TRBJ2-3, with 14 bases aligning to TRBD2. The CDR3 spans 16 residues. V shed 6 bases, J shed 0 bases, and the junction held 5 bases outside the gene matches. CDR1 and CDR2 from the germline V gene are DFQATT and SNEGSKA (reference sequence). CDR3 residues: CSAHRTSGGSTDTQYF. CDR3 nucleotide sequence: TGCAGTGCACACCGGACTAGCGGGGGGAGCACAGATACGCAGTATTTT.

The genes are TRBV10-3 and TRBJ2-1; 11 bases are shared with TRBD2. With 8 bases clipped from V and 8 bases from J, the junction kept 14 bases outside the gene matches. Germline lookup yields CDR1 ENHRY and CDR2 SYGVKD. The CDR3 runs to 16 residues. CDR3 loop: CAIRTTTSGNQDEQFF. For the CDR3, the DNA is TGTGCCATCCGAACAACGACTAGCGGGAATCAGGATGAGCAGTTCTTC.

The J gene is TRBJ2-1, the V gene TRBV12-3 or TRBV12-4; 9 bases match TRBD2. Trimming removed 1 base from V and 7 bases from J; junction bases left unmatched: 5. The CDR3 extends over 15 amino acids. The CDR3 loop reads CASSLGLAVRNEQFF. For the CDR3, the DNA is TGTGCCAGCAGTTTAGGACTAGCGGTGAGAAATGAGCAGTTCTTC.

The chain is built from TRBV4-1 and TRBJ1-3, with TRBD1 matching 7 bases. The CDR3 extends over 15 amino acids. The junction had 5 bases not matched to a gene; V was cut back by 5 bases and J by 1 base. Germline assignment: CDR1 MGHRA and CDR2 YSYEKL. The CDR3 sequence: CASSAEGQSGNTIYF. CDR3 DNA sequence: TGCGCCAGCAGCGCCGAGGGACAGTCTGGAAACACCATATATTTT.

V usage is TRBV5-1 and J usage is TRBJ2-7, with D tentatively TRBD1 (6 bases). Trimming shortened V by 1 base and J by 0 bases, and 14 bases separated the two germline ends. There are 16 residues in the CDR3. Germline CDR1 and CDR2: SGHRS and YFSETQ. In DNA form, the CDR3 reads TGCGCCAGCAGCTTGCTAACAGGGCTTAGCTCCTACGAGCAGTACTTC. Translating it yields CASSLLTGLSSYEQYF.